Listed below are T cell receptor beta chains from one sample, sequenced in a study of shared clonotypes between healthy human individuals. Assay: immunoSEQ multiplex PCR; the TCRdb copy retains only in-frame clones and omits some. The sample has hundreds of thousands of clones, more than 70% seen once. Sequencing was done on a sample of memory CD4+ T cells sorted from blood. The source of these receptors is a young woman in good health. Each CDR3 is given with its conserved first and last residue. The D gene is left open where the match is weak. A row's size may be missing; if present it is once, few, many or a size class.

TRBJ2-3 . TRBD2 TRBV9 TGTGCCAGCAGCGCCCACGCTAGCGGGAGCACAGATACGCAGTATTTT CASSAHASGSTDTQYF
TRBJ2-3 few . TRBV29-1 TGCAGCGTACAAGGACACCCGGAGGGGTATGGAGATACGCAGTATTTT CSVQGHPEGYGDTQYF
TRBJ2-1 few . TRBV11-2 TGTGCCAGCAGTTATAAGCCAGACTCCTACAATGAGCAGTTCTTC CASSYKPDSYNEQFF
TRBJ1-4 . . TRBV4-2 TGTGCCAGCAGCCAAGAGGGTCAGGAAAATGAAAAACTGTTTTTT CASSQEGQENEKLFF
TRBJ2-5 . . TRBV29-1 TGCAGCACCGTTCCGCCGGAAGAGACCCAGTACTTC CSTVPPEETQYF
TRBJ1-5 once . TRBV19 TGTGCCAGTATGAGAGGGTCGTCCAGCAATCAGCCCCAGCATTTT CASMRGSSSNQPQHF
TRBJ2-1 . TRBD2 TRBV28 TGTGCCAGCAGTTCACCGGGGACTAGCGGGAGACTGGATGAGCAGTTCTTC CASSSPGTSGRLDEQFF
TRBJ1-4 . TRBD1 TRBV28 TGTGCCAGCAGTCTATTATCCGGGACAGGGGCGGAAAAACTGTTTTTT CASSLLSGTGAEKLFF
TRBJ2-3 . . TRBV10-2 TGCGCCAGCTCCTTAATGGTAGATACGCAGTATTTT CASSLMVDTQYF
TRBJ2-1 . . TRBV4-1 TGCGCCAGCAGCCAATCAGTTCTAAGTGAGCAGTTCTTC CASSQSVLSEQFF
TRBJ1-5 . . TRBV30 TGTGCCTGGAGTGAACAGCGGGATCAGCCCCAGCATTTT CAWSEQRDQPQHF
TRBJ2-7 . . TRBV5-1 TGCGCCAGCAGCTTGGCCTCGAACTACGAGCAGTACTTC CASSLASNYEQYF
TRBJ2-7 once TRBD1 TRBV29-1 TGCAGCGTTGGGACAGGCCCCTACGAGCAGTACTTC CSVGTGPYEQYF
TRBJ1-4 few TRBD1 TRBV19 TGTGCCAGTAGTGTCGTGGACAGGGAAAAACTGTTTTTT CASSVVDREKLFF
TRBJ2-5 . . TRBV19 TGTGCCAGTAGTCGGGGGATTGTCGGCGAAGAGACCCAGTACTTC CASSRGIVGEETQYF
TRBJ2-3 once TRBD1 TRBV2 TGTGCCAGCATGCGGGGAACAGGGGGCTCAGATACGCAGTATTTT CASMRGTGGSDTQYF
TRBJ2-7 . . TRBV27 TGTGCCAGCAGGACCTTCAGGGGCCGGACCTACGAGCAGTACTTC CASRTFRGRTYEQYF
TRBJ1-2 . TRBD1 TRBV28 TGTGCCAGCAGTTTGACAGGGGTATTCCACGGCTACACCTTC CASSLTGVFHGYTF
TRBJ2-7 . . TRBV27 TGTGCCAGCAGTTTATCGAACAGATACTCCTACGAGCAGTACTTC CASSLSNRYSYEQYF
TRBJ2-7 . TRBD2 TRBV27 TGTGCCAGCAGTTTTGCAGCGGGAGGCCTAAGCTCCTACGAGCAGTACTTC CASSFAAGGLSSYEQYF
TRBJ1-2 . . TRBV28 TGTGCCAGCAGTTTAGGGGCGGGAGATAACTATGGCTACACCTTC CASSLGAGDNYGYTF
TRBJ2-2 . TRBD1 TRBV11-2 TGTGCCAGCAGCATAAACAGGGGGCGGGAGCTGTTTTTT CASSINRGRELFF